The clone carrying this T cell receptor (beta chain) appeared a few times. What it recognizes is unknown. V shed 5 bases and J shed 2 bases, with 9 bases lying between them. The CDR3 runs 13 residues. These data are taken from a study of T cell repertoires in cytomegalovirus infection. The overall study: It was the public TCR beta signatures that indicated both CMV infection and matching HLA type. The study, taken as a whole, reports: HLA-C-restricted TCR beta clonotypes specific for CMV led the ex vivo response.

TCRdb ran MiXCR on the reads and lists one entry per CDR3 protein. The data hold 70,000 to 95,000 distinct CDR3 sequences, with around 32% observed a single time. The sequence derives from a human donor in good health (CMV status not recorded). Some clones in this sample may be carry-over from other donors' samples. J is TRBJ2-5 and V is TRBV12-3 or TRBV12-4; weak D call: TRBD2 (6 bases). Here the sequenced sample was CD8+ T cells from cultured PBMCs, taken from culture after CMV antigen stimulation. The CDR3 DNA follows: TGTGCCAGCAGTGGCGGGGTACAAGAGACCCAGTACTTC. It codes for CASSGGVQETQYF.